This entry concerns a single TCR beta chain. What it binds is not known. This sample stems from a study of T cell responses to AZD1222 COVID-19 vaccine. Looking at the study overall: Second-dose timings of about 4 or about 12 weeks were pooled. Study-level findings and limits: AZD1222 recipients seropositive at baseline numbered only five or six.

Produced via immunoSEQ multiplex PCR; TCRdb's table is partial and in-frame only. The table shows 30,000 to 35,000 clones, with roughly nine tenths occurring only once. Material: peripheral blood, obtained on day 0 of AZD1222 vaccination. The TCR originated in an adult in good health.

CDR3 residues: CASSVSTDTQYF. DNA for the CDR3: TGTGCCAGCAGTGTGAGCACAGATACGCAGTATTTT. The gene calls are TRBV6-6 and TRBJ2-3; D is unclear. Per germline, CDR1 MNHNY and CDR2 SVGAGI (reference sequence). The V end was cut by 5 bases, the J end by 0 bases, with 3 bases between. The length of the CDR3 is 12 residues.